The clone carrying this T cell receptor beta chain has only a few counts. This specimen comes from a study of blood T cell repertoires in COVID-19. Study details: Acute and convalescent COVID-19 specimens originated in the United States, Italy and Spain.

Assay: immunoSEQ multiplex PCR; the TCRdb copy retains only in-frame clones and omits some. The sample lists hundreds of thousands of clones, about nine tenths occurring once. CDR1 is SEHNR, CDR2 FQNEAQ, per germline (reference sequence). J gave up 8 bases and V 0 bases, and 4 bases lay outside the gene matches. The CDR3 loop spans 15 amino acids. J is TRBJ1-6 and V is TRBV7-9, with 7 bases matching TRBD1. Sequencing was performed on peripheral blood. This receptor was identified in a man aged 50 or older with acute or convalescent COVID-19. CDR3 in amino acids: CASSLAQGIDSPLHF. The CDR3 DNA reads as TGTGCCAGCAGCTTAGCACAGGGGATTGATTCACCCCTCCACTTT.